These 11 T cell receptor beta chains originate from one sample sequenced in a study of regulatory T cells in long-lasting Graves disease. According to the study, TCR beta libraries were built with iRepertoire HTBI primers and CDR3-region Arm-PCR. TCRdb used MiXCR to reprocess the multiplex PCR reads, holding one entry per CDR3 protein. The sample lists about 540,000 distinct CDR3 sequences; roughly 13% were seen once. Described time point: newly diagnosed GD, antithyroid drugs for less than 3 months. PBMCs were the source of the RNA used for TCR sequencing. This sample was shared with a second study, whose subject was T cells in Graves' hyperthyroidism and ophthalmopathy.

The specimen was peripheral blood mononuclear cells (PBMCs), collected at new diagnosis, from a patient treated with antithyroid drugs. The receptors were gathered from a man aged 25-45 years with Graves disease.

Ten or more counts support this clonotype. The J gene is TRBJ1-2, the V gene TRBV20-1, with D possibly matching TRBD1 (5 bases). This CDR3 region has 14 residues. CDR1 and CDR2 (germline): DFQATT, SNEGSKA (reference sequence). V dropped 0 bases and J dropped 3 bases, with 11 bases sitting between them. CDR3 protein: CSAREVGGDYGYTF. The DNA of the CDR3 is TGCAGTGCTAGAGAGGTCGGGGGGGACTATGGCTACACCTTC.

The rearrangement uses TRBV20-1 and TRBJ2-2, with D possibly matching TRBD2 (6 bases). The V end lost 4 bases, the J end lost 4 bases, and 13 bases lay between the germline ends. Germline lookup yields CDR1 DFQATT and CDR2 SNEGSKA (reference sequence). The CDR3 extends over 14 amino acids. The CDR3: CSANYGSGTGELFF. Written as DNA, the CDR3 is TGCAGTGCTAACTACGGGAGTGGCACCGGGGAGCTGTTTTTT.

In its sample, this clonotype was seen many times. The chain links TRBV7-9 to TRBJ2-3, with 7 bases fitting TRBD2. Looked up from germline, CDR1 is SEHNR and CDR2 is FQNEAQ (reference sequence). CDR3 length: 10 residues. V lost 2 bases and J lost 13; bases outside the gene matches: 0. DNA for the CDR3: TGTGCCAGCAGCTTACTAGCGGAGTATTTT. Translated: CASSLLAEYF.

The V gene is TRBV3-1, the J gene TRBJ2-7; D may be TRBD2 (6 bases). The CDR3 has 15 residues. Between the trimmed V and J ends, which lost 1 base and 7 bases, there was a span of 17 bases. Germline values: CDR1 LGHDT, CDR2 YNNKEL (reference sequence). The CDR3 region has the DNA TGTGCCAGCAGCCAAGGCCCGGGAGCTAAAAGAGAGCAGTACTTC. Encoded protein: CASSQGPGAKREQYF.

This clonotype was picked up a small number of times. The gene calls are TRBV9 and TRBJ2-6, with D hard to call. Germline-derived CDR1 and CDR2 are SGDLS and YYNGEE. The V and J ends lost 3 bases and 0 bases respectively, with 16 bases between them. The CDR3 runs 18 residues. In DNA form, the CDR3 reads TGTGCCAGCAGCGGCGTGCCAGGAGAATTCTCTGGGGCCAACGTCCTGACTTTC. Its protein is CASSGVPGEFSGANVLTF. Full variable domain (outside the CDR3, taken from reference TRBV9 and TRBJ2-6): DSGVTQTPKHLITATGQRVTLRCSPRSGDLSVYWYQQSLDQGLQFLIQYYNGEERAKGNILERFSAQQFPDLHSELNLSSLELGDSALYFCASSGVPGEFSGANVLTFGAGSRLTVL.

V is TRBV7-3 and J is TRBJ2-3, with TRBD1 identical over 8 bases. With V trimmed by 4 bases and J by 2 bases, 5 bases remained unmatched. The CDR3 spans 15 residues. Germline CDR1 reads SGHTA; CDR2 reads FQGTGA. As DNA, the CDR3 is TGTGCCAGCAGCTCCCGGGACAGGAACACAGATACGCAGTATTTT. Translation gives CASSSRDRNTDTQYF.

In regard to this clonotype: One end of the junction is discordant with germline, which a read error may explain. The CDR3 bases are TGTGCCGGCAGCGGGGACCTCGCCTACGAGCAGTACTTC. This encodes CAGSGDLAYEQYF. This chain links TRBV9 with TRBJ2-7; 7 bases align to TRBD2. Germline CDR1 SGDLS, CDR2 YYNGEE. This CDR3 is built from 13 residues. The complete variable domain, with remaining parts taken from reference TRBV9 and TRBJ2-7, reads DSGVTQTPKHLITATGQRVTLRCSPRSGDLSVYWYQQSLDQGLQFLIQYYNGEERAKGNILERFSAQQFPDLHSELNLSSLELGDSALYFCAGSGDLAYEQYFGPGTRLTVT.

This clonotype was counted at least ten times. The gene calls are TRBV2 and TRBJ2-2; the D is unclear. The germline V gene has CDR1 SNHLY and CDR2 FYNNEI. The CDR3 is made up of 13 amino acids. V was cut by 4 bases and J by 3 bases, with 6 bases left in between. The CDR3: CASSGSYTGELFF. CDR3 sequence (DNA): TGTGCCAGCAGTGGAAGTTACACCGGGGAGCTGTTTTTT.

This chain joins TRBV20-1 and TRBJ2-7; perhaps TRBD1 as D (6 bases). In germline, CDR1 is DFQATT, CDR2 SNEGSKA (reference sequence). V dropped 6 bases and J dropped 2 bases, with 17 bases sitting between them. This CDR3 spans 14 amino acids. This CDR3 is CSARTGSVTYEQYF. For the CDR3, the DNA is TGCAGTGCCAGAACAGGGTCAGTCACCTACGAGCAGTACTTC.

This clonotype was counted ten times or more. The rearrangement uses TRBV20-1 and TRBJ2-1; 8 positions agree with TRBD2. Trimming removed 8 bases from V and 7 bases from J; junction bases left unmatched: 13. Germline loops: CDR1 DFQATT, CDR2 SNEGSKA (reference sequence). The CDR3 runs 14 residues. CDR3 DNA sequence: TGCAGTCCCAGCGGGAGTGGAATCAGAAATGAGCAGTTCTTC. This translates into CSPSGSGIRNEQFF.

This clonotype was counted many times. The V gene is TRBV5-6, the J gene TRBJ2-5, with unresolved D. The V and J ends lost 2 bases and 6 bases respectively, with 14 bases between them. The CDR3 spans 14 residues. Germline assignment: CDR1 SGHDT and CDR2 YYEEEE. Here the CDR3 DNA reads TGTGCCAGCAGCTTAAATATAGGGATGAAGACCCAGTACTTC. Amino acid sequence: CASSLNIGMKTQYF.